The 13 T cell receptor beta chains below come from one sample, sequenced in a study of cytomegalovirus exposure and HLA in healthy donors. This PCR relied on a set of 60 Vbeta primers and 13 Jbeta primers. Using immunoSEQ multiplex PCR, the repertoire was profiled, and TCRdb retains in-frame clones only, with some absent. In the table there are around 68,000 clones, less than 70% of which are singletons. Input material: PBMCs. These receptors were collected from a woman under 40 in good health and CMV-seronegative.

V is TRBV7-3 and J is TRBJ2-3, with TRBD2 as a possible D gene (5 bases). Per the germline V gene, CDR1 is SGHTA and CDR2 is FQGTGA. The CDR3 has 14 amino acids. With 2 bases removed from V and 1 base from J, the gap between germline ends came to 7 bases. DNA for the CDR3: TGTGCCAGCAGCTTAGAGAGGGGCACAGATACGCAGTATTTT. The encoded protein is CASSLERGTDTQYF.

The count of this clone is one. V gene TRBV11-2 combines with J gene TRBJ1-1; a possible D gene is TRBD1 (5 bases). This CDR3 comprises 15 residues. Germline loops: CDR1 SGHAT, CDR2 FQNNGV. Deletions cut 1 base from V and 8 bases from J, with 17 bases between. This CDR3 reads CASSLVGGRASEAFF. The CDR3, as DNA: TGTGCCAGCAGCTTAGTGGGGGGACGGGCCTCGGAAGCTTTCTTT.

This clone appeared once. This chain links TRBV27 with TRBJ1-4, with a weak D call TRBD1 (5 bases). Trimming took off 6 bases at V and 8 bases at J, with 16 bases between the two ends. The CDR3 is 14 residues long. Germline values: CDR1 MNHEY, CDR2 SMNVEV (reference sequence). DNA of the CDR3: TGTGCCAGCAGCGCCGGCAGGGAACGCGAAAAACTGTTTTTT. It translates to CASSAGREREKLFF.

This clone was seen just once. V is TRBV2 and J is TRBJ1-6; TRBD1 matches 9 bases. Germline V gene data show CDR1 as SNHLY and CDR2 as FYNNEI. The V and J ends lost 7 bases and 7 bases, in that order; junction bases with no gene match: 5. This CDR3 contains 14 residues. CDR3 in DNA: TGTGCCAGCATGCTGGACAGGGGAAATTCACCCCTCCACTTT. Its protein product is CASMLDRGNSPLHF.

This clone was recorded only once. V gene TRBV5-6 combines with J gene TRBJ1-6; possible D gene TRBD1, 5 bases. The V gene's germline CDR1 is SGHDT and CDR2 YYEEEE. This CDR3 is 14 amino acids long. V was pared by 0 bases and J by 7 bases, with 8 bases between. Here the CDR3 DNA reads TGTGCCAGCAGCTTGGCAGGGTTCAATTCACCCCTCCACTTT. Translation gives CASSLAGFNSPLHF.

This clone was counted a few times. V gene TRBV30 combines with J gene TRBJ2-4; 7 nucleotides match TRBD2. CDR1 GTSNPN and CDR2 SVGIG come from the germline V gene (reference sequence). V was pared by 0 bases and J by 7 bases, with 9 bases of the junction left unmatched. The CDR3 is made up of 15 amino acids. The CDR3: CAWSVPGGGGNIQYF. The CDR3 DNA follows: TGTGCCTGGAGTGTACCGGGGGGTGGAGGGAACATTCAGTACTTC.

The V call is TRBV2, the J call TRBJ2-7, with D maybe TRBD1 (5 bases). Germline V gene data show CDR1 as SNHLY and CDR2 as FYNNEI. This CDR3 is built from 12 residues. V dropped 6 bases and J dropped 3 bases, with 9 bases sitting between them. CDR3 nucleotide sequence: TGTGCCAGCAGCGAACAGGTCTACGAGCAGTACTTC. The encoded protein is CASSEQVYEQYF.

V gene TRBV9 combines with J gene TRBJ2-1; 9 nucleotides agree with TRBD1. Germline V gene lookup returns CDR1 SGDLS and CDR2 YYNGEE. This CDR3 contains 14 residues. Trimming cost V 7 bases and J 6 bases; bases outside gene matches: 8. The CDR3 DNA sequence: TGTGCCAGCGCACGACAGGGGGGGGTCAATGAGCAGTTCTTC. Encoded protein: CASARQGGVNEQFF.

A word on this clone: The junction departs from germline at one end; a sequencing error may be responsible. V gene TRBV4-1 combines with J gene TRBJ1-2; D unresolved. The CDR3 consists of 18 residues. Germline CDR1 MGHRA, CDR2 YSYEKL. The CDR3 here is CASSQDRGGIGVNYGYNF. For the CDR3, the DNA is TGCGCCAGCAGCCAAGACCGAGGAGGTATTGGTGTTAACTATGGCTACAACTTC.

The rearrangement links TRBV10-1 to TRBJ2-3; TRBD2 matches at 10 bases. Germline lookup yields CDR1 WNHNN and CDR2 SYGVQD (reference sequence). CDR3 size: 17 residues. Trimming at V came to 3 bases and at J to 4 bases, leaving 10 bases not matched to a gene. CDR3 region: CASSETNKGLAADTQYF. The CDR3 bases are TGCGCCAGCAGTGAAACAAACAAAGGACTAGCGGCAGATACGCAGTATTTT.

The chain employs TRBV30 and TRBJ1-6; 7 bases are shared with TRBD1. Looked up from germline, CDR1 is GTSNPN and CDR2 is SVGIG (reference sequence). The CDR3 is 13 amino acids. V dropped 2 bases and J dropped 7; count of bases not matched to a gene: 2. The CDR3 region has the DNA TGTGCCTGGAGTTTACAGGGGAATTCACCCCTCCACTTT. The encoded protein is CAWSLQGNSPLHF.

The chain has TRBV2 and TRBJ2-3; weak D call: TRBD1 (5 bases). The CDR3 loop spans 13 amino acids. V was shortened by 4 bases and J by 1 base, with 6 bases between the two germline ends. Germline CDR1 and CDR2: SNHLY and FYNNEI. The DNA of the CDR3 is TGTGCCAGCAGTGCACAGGGCACAGATACGCAGTATTTT. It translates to CASSAQGTDTQYF.

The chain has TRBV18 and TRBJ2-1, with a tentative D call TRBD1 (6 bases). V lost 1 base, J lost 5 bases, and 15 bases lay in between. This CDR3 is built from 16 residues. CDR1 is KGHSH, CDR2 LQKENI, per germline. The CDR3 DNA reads TGTGCCAGCTCACCACTAGGACAGAATTCACACAATGAGCAGTTCTTC. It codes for CASSPLGQNSHNEQFF. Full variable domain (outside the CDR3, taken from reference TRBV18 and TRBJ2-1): NAGVMQNPRHLVRRRGQEARLRCSPMKGHSHVYWYRQLPEEGLKFMVYLQKENIIDESGMPKERFSAEFPKEGPSILRIQQVVRGDSAAYFCASSPLGQNSHNEQFFGPGTRLTVL.